This T cell receptor beta chain was identified in a study of blood T cell repertoires in COVID-19. Assay: immunoSEQ multiplex PCR; the TCRdb copy retains only in-frame clones and omits some. The table records approximately 470,000 clones, 80% to 90% of them present only once. CDR1 is KGHDR and CDR2 is SFDVKD in the germline V gene. The CDR3 length is 14 residues. V was pared by 1 base and J by 7 bases, with 12 bases between. Sequencing used peripheral blood. V usage is TRBV24-1 and J usage is TRBJ1-2; weak D call: TRBD1 (5 bases). This clonotype was sampled from a human donor in a cohort sampled during active COVID-19. The CDR3 bases are TGTGCCACCAGTGATTTCGGGGGTTTTAGTGGCTACACCTTC. It translates to CATSDFGGFSGYTF.